This T cell receptor (beta chain) derives from a study of shared clonotypes between healthy human individuals (TCRdb year 2020). Broadly, across the study: The cohort comprised a couple of women and a few men aged 18 to 49 years. To estimate repertoire size and how much clonotype sharing occurs between individuals, the study deeply sequenced the blood TCR repertoires of several healthy adults. Each donor's leukapheresis produced roughly between roughly 0.85 and 10 billion PBMCs. Libraries were prepared and TCR repertoires were sequenced by different laboratories using diverse techniques, in order to increase sequencing depth and limit assay-specific biases. For each donor, three plates each were used for CD4 naive and CD4 memory, two plates were used for CD8 naive, and one plate was used for CD8 memory.

For this clone: Its antigen is currently not known. No per-base quality is available; no much larger clone lies one base away.

TCR CDR3 regions were amplified from genomic DNA by multiplex PCR using the deep immunoSEQ assay. Genomic DNA extracted from each cell subset was distributed evenly over all wells of several immunoSEQ 96-well plates, and each plate served as one replicate. For sorted subsets, each replicate PCR was loaded with roughly 200 ng genomic DNA, equivalent to 30,000 or so T cell genomes. Purified libraries were quantified with a Qubit 3.0 fluorometer, sized on a Bioanalyzer 2100, and re-quantified with the KAPA Library Quantification kit. Every immunoSEQ 96-well plate was sequenced on a dedicated single-read 150-cycle Illumina NextSeq 550 flow cell. On the authors' methods: Because only junctional sequences without quality scores were contained in the immunoSEQ output, filtering matching that applied to full-length reads could not be performed. To assign V/J genes and CDR3, sequences were annotated using PyIR, a Python wrapper for IgBLAST v1.9, with IMGT germline references. Any read was removed if the V/J assignment was weak (E-value above 1e-6), the CDR3 was missing, or the read contained stop codons, out-of-frame junctions, or ambiguous translated residues. A V3J clonotype was defined by an identical inferred V gene, J gene, and CDR3 amino acid sequence. To compute the percentage overlap between repertoires, the number of shared unique clonotypes was divided by the size of the smaller repertoire. Richness of each repertoire was evaluated using RTK rarefaction, the Chao1 estimator, and Recon v2.1 estimates of unobserved clonotypes. OLGA was used to compute generation probabilities for all TCRbeta clonotypes that the gDNA method yielded from a few donors. The clones in this table, taken by TCRdb from immuneACCESS, are in-frame only. Not every clone is retained; where verified, under half of the shortfall comes from an unresolved V gene, and the cause of the rest is unknown. The V and J calls and clone size were taken over from that table, and D and trimming were inferred from the DNA. The sample includes more than 850,000 clones, with 75% to 80% observed a single time. The biggest ten clones account for roughly 0.56% of the sample.

The donors were healthy, HIV-negative adults who had no recently reported acute infections or vaccinations. Every donor was a Caucasian adult living in Nashville, Tennessee, USA. Magnetic negative selection was used to enrich CD4+ T cells, after which naive cells were positively selected on CD45RA and the negative fraction became the memory subset. Blood was collected by leukapheresis, and PBMCs were isolated by Ficoll-Histopaque density gradient centrifugation and then cryopreserved in liquid nitrogen vapor phase. Purity and quantity of every magnetically sorted T cell population were checked by analytical flow cytometry. From each sorted fraction, genomic DNA was isolated and quantified by UV absorbance on a Nanodrop 2000c. General conclusions and limits of the study: Rarefaction of sorted-subset datasets indicated incomplete sequencing despite the large sequencing depth. When several donors were compared, the shared fraction of clonotypes was roughly 4.8% for naive CD4, 3.5% for naive CD8, more than 2% for memory CD4, and 0.35% to 0.4% for memory CD8. Pairwise subsampling led to the expectation that sequencing depth would affect the degree of clonotype sharing among donors. Higher generation probabilities were observed for clonotypes shared by all four sorted-subset donors than for non-shared clonotypes. The small number of donors limited the genetic and exposure-history diversity represented. Larger estimated clonotype richness was generally found for naive subsets than for memory subsets. Only blood was sampled, and tissue TCR repertoires likely differ from those in blood.

The receptor's source is a man between 18 and 35 years old in good health. Some clones in this sample may be carry-over from other donors' samples. Sequenced sample: memory CD4+ T cells from PBMCs. Per the publication, the cell subset or site label means: CD45RA-negative fraction.

The CDR3 has the sequence CASSFLTGGPTDTQYF. The nucleotide sequence reads as follows: TGTGCCAGCAGTTTCCTGACAGGGGGGCCCACAGATACGCAGTATTTT. The rearranged segments are TRBV28 and TRBJ2-3, with TRBD1 matching 9 junction bases. Via the germline V gene, CDR1 is MDHEN and CDR2 SYDVKM. The CDR3, cysteine through phenylalanine, is 16 amino acids long. Only the CDR3 DNA is retained, 48 bases long and in frame from the first base. V loses 3 bases at its end and J loses 2 bases; junction bases beyond the gene matches: 6.